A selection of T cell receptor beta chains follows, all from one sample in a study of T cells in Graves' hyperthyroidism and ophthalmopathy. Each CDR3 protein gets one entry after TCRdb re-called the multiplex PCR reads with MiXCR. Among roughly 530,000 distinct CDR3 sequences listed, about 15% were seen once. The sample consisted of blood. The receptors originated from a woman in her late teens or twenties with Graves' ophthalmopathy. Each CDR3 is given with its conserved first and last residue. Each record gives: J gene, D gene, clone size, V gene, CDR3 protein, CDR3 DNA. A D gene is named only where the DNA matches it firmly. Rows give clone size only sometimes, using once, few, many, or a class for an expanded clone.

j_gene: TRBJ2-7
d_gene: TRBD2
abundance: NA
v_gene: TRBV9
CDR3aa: CASSTTSGSYEQYF
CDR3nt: TGTGCCAGCAGCACAACTAGCGGGAGTTACGAGCAGTACTTC

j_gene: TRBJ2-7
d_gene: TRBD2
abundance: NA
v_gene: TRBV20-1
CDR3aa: CSARIGGRAPEQYF
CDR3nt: TGCAGTGCTAGAATTGGCGGGAGGGCCCCCGAGCAGTACTTC

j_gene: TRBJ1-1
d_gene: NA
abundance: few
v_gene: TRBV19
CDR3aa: CASSTGSTEAFF
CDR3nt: TGTGCCAGTAGTACAGGGAGCACTGAAGCTTTCTTT

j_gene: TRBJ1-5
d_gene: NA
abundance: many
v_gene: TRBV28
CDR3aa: CASSWGRGEPQHF
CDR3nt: TGTGCCAGCAGTTGGGGAAGGGGTGAGCCCCAGCATTTT

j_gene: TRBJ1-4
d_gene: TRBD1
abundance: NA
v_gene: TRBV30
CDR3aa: CATASGTGREKLFF
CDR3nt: TGTGCCACCGCCTCCGGGACAGGCCGTGAAAAACTGTTTTTT

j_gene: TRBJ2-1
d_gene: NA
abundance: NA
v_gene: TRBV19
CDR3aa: CASRLYNEQFF
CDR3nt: TGTGCCAGTAGGTTGTACAATGAGCAGTTCTTC

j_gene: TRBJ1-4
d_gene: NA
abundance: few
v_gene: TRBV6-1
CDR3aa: CASHGQIGKLFF
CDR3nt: TGTGCCAGCCATGGACAGATCGGAAAACTGTTTTTT

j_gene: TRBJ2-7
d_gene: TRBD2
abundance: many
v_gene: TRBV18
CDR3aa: CASSPLVRLAGVYEQYF
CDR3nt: TGTGCCAGCTCACCGTTAGTCCGACTAGCGGGAGTCTACGAGCAGTACTTC

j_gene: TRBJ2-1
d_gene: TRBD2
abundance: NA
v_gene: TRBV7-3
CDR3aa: CASSAKASGVTSGPYNEQFF
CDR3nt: TGTGCCAGCAGCGCCAAAGCATCCGGTGTGACTAGCGGACCATACAATGAGCAGTTCTTC

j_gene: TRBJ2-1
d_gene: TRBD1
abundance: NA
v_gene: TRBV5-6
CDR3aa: CASSFKRTGGRNEQFF
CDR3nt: TGTGCCAGCAGCTTCAAGCGGACAGGGGGCAGGAATGAGCAGTTCTTC

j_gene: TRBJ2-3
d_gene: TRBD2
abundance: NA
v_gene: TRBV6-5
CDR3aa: CASSYSGGAGTSVTDTQYF
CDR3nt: TGTGCCAGCAGTTACTCGGGGGGGGCCGGGACTAGCGTAACAGATACGCAGTATTTT

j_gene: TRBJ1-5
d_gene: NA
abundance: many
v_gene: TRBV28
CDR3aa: CASSTGNSNQPQHF
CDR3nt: TGTGCCAGCAGCACAGGGAATAGCAATCAGCCCCAGCATTTT

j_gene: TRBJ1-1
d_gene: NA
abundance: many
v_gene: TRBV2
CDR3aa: CASSDSNTEAFF
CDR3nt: TGTGCCAGCAGTGACTCGAACACTGAAGCTTTCTTT

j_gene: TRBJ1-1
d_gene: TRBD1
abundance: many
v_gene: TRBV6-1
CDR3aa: CASQLTGASAEAFF
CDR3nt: TGTGCCAGCCAACTGACAGGGGCGAGCGCTGAAGCTTTCTTT

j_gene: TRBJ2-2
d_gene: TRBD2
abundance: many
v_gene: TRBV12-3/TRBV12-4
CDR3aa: CASISGGGGGELFF
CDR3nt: TGTGCCAGCATATCGGGCGGGGGAGGCGGGGAGCTGTTTTTT

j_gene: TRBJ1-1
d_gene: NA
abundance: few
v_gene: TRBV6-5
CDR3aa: CASNYGVVNTEAFF
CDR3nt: TGTGCCAGCAATTACGGGGTTGTGAACACTGAAGCTTTCTTT

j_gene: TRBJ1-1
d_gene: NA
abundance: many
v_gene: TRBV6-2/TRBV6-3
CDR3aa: CASRSTGRVNSEAFF
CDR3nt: TGTGCCAGCAGGTCTACAGGGAGGGTAAACTCTGAAGCTTTCTTT